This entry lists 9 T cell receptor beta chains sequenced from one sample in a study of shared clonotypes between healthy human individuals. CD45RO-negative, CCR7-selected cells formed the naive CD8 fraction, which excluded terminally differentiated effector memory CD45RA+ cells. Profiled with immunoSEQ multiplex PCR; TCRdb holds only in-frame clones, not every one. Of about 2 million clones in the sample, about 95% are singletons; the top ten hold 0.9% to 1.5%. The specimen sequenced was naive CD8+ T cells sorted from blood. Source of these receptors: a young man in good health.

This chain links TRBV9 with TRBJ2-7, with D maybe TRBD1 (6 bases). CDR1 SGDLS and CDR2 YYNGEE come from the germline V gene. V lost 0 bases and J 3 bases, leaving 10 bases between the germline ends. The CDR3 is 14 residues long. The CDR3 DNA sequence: TGTGCCAGCAGCGTAGATGGGGGCATCTACGAGCAGTACTTC. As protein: CASSVDGGIYEQYF.

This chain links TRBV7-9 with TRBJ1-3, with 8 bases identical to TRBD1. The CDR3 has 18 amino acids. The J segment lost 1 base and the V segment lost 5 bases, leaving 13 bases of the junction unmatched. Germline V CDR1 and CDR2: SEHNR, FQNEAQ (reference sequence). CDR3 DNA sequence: TGTGCCAGCAGCGTGGACAGGGCGGTTAGTCTATCTGGAAACACCATATATTTT. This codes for CASSVDRAVSLSGNTIYF.

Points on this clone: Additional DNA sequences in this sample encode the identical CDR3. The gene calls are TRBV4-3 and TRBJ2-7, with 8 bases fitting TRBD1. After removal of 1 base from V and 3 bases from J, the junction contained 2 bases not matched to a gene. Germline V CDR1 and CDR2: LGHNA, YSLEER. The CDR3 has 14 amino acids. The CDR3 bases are TGCGCCAGCAGCCAAGGACAGGGGCTCTACGAGCAGTACTTC. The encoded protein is CASSQGQGLYEQYF.

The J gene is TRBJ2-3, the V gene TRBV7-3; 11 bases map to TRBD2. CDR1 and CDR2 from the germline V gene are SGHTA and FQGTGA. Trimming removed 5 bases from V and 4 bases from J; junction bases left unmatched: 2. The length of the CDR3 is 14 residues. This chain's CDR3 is CASSTSGGADTQYF. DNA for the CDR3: TGTGCCAGCAGCACTAGCGGGGGCGCAGATACGCAGTATTTT.

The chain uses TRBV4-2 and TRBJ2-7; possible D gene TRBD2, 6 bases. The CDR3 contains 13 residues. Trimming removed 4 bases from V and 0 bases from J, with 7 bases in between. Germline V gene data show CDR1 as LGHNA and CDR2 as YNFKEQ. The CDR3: CASSLDYSYEQYF. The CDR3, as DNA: TGTGCCAGCAGCCTGGACTACTCCTACGAGCAGTACTTC.

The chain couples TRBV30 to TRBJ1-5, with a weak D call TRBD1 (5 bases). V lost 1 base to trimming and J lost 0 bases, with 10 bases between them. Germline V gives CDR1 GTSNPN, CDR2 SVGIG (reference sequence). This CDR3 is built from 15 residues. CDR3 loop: CAWSAGGISNQPQHF. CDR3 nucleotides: TGTGCCTGGAGTGCCGGGGGGATTAGCAATCAGCCCCAGCATTTT.

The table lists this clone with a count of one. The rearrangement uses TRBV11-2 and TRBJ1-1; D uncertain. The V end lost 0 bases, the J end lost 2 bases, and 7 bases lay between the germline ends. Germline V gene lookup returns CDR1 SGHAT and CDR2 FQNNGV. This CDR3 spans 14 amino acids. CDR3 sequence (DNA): TGTGCCAGCAGCTTAGATTTGGGAAACACTGAAGCTTTCTTT. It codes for CASSLDLGNTEAFF.

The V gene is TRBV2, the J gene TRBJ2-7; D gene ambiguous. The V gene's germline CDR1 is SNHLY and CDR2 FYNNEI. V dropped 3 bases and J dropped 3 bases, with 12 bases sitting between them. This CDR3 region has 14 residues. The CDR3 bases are TGTGCCAGCAGTGAGGGTGCTTACAGCTACGAGCAGTACTTC. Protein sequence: CASSEGAYSYEQYF.

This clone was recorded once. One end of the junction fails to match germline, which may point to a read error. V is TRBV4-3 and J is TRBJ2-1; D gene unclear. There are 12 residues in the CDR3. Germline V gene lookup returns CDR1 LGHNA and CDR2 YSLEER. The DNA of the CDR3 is TGCGCCAGCAGCCAAGGATCTACCTTCTCGGTCTTC. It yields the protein CASSQGSTFSVF.